The next 10 T cell receptor beta chains were all read from a single sample in a study of T cell responses to AZD1222 COVID-19 vaccine. Assay: immunoSEQ multiplex PCR; the TCRdb copy retains only in-frame clones and omits some. The sample records 100,000 to 150,000 clones, approximately 90% being singletons. The sample in question was peripheral blood, obtained 28 days after the second AZD1222 dose. The receptors stem from an adult who received the AZD1222 COVID-19 vaccine.

This chain connects TRBV7-3 to TRBJ2-3; 10 nucleotides align to TRBD2. The CDR3 has 17 residues. Unmatched junction bases numbered 10, after V lost 4 bases and J lost 3 bases. CDR1 is SGHTA, CDR2 FQGTGA, per germline. CDR3 loop: CASSSPPLAGPTDTQYF. Here the CDR3 DNA reads TGTGCCAGCAGCTCCCCTCCACTAGCGGGACCTACAGATACGCAGTATTTT.

This sequence joins TRBV18 and TRBJ2-1; 9 positions agree with TRBD2. From germline, CDR1 is KGHSH and CDR2 LQKENI. The CDR3 covers 19 residues. The junction had 13 bases not matched to a gene; V was cut back by 0 bases and J by 4 bases. In DNA form, the CDR3 reads TGTGCCAGCTCACCACCGGGTTTGAAAGTAGCGGGAGTATACAATGAGCAGTTCTTC. Translated: CASSPPGLKVAGVYNEQFF.

This chain connects TRBV5-1 to TRBJ2-6; D may correspond to TRBD1 or TRBD2 (6 bases each). The germline gives CDR1 SGHRS, CDR2 YFSETQ. The CDR3 is made up of 19 amino acids. Trimming cost V 3 bases and J 0 bases, with 19 bases left between them. CDR3 protein: CASSSYGGGKLSGANVLTF. CDR3 in DNA: TGCGCCAGCAGCTCTTATGGAGGGGGAAAACTCTCTGGGGCCAACGTCCTGACTTTC.

The V call is TRBV24-1, the J call TRBJ2-1; D is uncertain. The CDR3 is 16 residues long. V dropped 5 bases and J dropped 8 bases, with 21 bases sitting between them. Germline V gives CDR1 KGHDR, CDR2 SFDVKD. The CDR3 protein is CATSARAAVGYDEQFF. Written as DNA, the CDR3 is TGTGCCACCAGTGCTAGGGCCGCCGTAGGGTACGATGAGCAGTTCTTC.

This sequence joins TRBV3-1 (or the pseudogene TRBV3-2) and TRBJ2-1, with 8 bases matching TRBD2. The CDR3 covers 17 residues. V shed 0 bases and J 5 bases; nucleotides not matched to a gene: 9. The germline V gene has CDR1 LGHDT and CDR2 YNNKEL (reference sequence). The chain's CDR3 is CASSQDPQAGADNEQFF. As DNA, the CDR3 is TGTGCCAGCAGCCAAGATCCCCAAGCGGGGGCCGACAATGAGCAGTTCTTC.

The V gene is TRBV10-3, the J gene TRBJ2-7; 11 bases agree with TRBD1. This CDR3 is 15 amino acids long. The J segment lost 4 bases and the V segment lost 2 bases, leaving 4 bases of the junction unmatched. Germline V gene data show CDR1 as ENHRY and CDR2 as SYGVKD. In DNA, the CDR3 is TGTGCCATCAGTGAGGGACAGGGGGCCCCTTACGAGCAGTACTTC. The encoded protein is CAISEGQGAPYEQYF.

This chain joins TRBV2 and TRBJ2-7; D is uncertain. From germline, CDR1 is SNHLY and CDR2 FYNNEI. CDR3 size: 13 residues. Trimming removed 3 bases from V and 8 bases from J, with 14 bases in between. The CDR3 DNA sequence: TGTGCCAGCAGTGATGATTGGACGCTTAAGCAGTACTTC. It specifies CASSDDWTLKQYF.

The chain couples TRBV6-4 to TRBJ1-5, with D unclear. The CDR3 loop spans 13 amino acids. Trimming shortened V by 3 bases and J by 5 bases, and 8 bases separated the two germline ends. The germline CDR1 and CDR2 sequences are MRHNA and SNTAGT. CDR3 loop: CASSESRDQPQHF. In nucleotides, the CDR3 is TGTGCCAGCAGTGAATCACGAGATCAGCCCCAGCATTTT.

This chain uses TRBV30 with TRBJ1-2; no definite D call. This CDR3 has 15 residues. Germline V gives CDR1 GTSNPN, CDR2 SVGIG (reference sequence). Trimming took off 4 bases at V and 2 bases at J, with 17 bases between the two ends. CDR3 in amino acids: CAWNGNYQPNYGYTF. The CDR3, as DNA: TGTGCCTGGAATGGGAATTATCAACCCAACTATGGCTACACCTTC.

The chain couples TRBV6-5 to TRBJ2-7; D not resolved. The germline gives CDR1 MNHEY, CDR2 SVGAGI. V was clipped by 5 bases and J by 4 bases, with 6 bases between them. The CDR3 is 11 amino acids. The CDR3 DNA reads as TGTGCCAGCAGTATACTGTACGAGCAGTACTTC. This codes for CASSILYEQYF.